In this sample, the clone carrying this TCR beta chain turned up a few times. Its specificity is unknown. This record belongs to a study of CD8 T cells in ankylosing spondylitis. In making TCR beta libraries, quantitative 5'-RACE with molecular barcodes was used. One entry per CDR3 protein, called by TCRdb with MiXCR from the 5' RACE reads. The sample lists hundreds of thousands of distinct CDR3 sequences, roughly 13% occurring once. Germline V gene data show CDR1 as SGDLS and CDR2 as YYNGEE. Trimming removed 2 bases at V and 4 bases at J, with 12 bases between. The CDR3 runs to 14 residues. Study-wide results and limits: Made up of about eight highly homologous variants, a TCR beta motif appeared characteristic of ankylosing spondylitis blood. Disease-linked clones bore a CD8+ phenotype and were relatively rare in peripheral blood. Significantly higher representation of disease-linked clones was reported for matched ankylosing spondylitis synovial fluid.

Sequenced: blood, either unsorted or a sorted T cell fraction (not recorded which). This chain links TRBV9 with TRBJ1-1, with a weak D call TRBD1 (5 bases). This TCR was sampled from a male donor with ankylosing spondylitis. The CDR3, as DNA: TGTGCCAGCAGCGTTTCCAGGGAGGGCACTGAAGCTTTCTTT. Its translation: CASSVSREGTEAFF.